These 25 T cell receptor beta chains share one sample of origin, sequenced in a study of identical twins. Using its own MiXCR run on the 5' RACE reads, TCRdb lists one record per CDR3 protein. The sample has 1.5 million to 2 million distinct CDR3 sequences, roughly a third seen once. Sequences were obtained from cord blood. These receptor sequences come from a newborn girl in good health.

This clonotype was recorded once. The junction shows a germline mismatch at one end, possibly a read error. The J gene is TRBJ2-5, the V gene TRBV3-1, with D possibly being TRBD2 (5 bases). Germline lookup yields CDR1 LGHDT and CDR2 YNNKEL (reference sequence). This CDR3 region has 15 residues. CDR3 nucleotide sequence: TGTGCCAGCAGGCAAGGTCCTAGCATCTTCAATGAGCAGTACTTC. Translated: CASRQGPSIFNEQYF.

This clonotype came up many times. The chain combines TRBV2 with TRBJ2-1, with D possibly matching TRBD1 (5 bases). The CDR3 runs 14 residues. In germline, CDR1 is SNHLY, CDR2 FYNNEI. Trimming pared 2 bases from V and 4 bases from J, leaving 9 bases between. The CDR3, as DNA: TGTGCCAGCAGTGAATGGGGCGCTTACAATGAGCAGTTCTTC. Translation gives CASSEWGAYNEQFF.

CDR3 region: CATSRESDGTAGSHNEQFF. The CDR3 region has the DNA TGTGCCACCAGCAGAGAGAGCGACGGGACAGCAGGTTCTCACAATGAGCAGTTCTTC. The V and J genes are TRBV15 and TRBJ2-1, with 7 bases identical to TRBD1. CDR3 length: 19 amino acids. Germline loops: CDR1 LNHNV, CDR2 YYDKDF (reference sequence). The J segment lost 5 bases and the V segment lost 0 bases, leaving 16 bases of the junction unmatched. The full variable domain, with the rest looked up from reference TRBV15 and TRBJ2-1, is DAMVIQNPRYQVTQFGKPVTLSCSQTLNHNVMYWYQQKSSQAPKLLFHYYDKDFNNEADTPDNFQSRRPNTSFCFLDIRSPGLGDTAMYLCATSRESDGTAGSHNEQFFGPGTRLTVL.

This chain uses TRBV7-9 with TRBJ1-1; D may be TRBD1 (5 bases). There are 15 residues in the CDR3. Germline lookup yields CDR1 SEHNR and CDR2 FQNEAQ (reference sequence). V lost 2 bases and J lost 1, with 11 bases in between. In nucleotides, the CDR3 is TGTGCCAGCAGCTTACTGGCAGGGACGAACACTGAAGCTTTCTTT. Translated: CASSLLAGTNTEAFF.

The CDR3: CAISDLDLDSPLHF. The CDR3, as DNA: TGTGCCATCAGTGACCTGGACTTGGATTCACCCCTCCACTTT. This chain connects TRBV10-3 to TRBJ1-6; the D is unclear. V lost 3 bases and J 8 bases, leaving 11 bases between the germline ends. There are 14 residues in the CDR3. The V gene's germline CDR1 is ENHRY and CDR2 SYGVKD.

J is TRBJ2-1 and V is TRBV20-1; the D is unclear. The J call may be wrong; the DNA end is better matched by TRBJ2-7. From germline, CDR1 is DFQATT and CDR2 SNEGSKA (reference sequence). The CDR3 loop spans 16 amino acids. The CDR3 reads CSAILIRLGSYNEQYF. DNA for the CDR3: TGCAGTGCTATCCTAATTAGGTTAGGGTCCTACAATGAGCAGTACTTC.

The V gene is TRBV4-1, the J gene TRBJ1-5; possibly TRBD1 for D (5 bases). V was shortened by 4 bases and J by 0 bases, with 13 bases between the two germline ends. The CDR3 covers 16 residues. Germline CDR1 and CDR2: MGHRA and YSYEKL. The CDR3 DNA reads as TGCGCCAGCAGCCCCAAGGGGCGTCATAGCAATCAGCCCCAGCATTTT. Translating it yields CASSPKGRHSNQPQHF.

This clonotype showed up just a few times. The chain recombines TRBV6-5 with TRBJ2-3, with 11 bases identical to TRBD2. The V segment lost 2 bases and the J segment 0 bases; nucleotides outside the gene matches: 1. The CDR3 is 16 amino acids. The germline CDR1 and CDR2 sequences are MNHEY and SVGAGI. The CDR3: CASSYLAGGSTDTQYF. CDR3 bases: TGTGCCAGCAGTTACCTAGCGGGGGGTAGCACAGATACGCAGTATTTT.

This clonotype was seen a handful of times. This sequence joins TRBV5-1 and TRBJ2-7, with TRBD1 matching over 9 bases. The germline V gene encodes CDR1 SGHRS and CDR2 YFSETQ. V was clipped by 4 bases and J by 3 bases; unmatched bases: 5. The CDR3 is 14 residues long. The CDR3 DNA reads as TGCGCCAGCAGCCGACAGGGGGGACACTACGAGCAGTACTTC. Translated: CASSRQGGHYEQYF. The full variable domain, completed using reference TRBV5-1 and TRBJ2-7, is KAGVTQTPRYLIKTRGQQVTLSCSPISGHRSVSWYQQTPGQGLQFLFEYFSETQRNKGNFPGRFSGRQFSNSRSEMNVSTLELGDSALYLCASSRQGGHYEQYFGPGTRLTVT.

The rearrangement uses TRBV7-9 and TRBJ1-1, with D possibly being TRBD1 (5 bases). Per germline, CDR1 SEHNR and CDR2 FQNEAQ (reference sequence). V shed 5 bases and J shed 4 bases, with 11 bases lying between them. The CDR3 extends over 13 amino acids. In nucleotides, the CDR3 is TGTGCCAGCAGCCTAGGGGACCGCACTGAAGCTTTCTTT. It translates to CASSLGDRTEAFF.

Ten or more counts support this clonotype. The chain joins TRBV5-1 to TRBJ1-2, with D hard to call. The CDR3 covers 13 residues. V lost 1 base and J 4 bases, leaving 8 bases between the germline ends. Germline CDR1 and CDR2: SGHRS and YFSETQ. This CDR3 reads CASSLSQVYGYTF. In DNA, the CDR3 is TGCGCCAGCAGCTTGTCCCAGGTCTATGGCTACACCTTC. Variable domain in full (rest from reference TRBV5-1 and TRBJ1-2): KAGVTQTPRYLIKTRGQQVTLSCSPISGHRSVSWYQQTPGQGLQFLFEYFSETQRNKGNFPGRFSGRQFSNSRSEMNVSTLELGDSALYLCASSLSQVYGYTFGSGTRLTVV.

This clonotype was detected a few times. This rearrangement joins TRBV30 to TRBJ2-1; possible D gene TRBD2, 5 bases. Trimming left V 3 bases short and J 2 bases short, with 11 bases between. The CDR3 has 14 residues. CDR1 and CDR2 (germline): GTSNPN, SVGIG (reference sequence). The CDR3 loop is CAWRGRPTYNEQFF. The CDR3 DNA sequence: TGTGCCTGGAGGGGGAGACCCACCTACAATGAGCAGTTCTTC.

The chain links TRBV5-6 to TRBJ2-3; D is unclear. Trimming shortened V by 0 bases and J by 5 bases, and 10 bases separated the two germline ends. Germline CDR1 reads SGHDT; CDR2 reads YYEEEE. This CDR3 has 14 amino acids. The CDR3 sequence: CASSLVRRGDTQYF. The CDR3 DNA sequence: TGTGCCAGCAGCTTGGTCAGACGAGGAGATACGCAGTATTTT.

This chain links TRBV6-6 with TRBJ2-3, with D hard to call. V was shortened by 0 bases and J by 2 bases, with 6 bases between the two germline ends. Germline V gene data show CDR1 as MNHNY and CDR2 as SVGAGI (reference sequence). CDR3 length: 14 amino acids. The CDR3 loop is CASSYSSTTDTQYF. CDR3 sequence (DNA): TGTGCCAGCAGTTACTCTAGCACCACAGATACGCAGTATTTT.

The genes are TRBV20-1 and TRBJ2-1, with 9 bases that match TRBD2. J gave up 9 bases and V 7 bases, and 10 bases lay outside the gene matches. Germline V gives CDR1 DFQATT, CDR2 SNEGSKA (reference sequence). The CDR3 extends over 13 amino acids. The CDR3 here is CSVFQRGAGEQFF. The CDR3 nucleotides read TGCAGTGTGTTCCAGCGGGGGGCCGGTGAGCAGTTCTTC.

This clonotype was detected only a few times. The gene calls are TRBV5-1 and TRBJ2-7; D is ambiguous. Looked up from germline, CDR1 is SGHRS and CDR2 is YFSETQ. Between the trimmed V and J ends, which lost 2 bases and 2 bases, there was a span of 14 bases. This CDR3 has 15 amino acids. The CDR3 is CASSFYGHSTYEQYF. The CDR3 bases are TGCGCCAGCAGCTTTTATGGGCACAGCACCTACGAGCAGTACTTC.

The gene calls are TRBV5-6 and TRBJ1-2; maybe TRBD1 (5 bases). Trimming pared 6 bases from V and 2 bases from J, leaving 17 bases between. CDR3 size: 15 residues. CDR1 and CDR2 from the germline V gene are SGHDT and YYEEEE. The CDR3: CASTSLGQLNYGYTF. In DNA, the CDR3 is TGTGCCAGCACCTCCCTGGGGCAGTTGAACTATGGCTACACCTTC. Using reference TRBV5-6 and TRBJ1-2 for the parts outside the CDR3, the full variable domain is DAGVTQSPTHLIKTRGQQVTLRCSPKSGHDTVSWYQQALGQGPQFIFQYYEEEERQRGNFPDRFSGHQFPNYSSELNVNALLLGDSALYLCASTSLGQLNYGYTFGSGTRLTVV.

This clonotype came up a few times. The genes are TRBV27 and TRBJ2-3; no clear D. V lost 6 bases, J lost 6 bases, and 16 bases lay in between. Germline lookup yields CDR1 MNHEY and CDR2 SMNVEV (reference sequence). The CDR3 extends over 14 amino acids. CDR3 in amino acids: CASRSTGRVDTQYF. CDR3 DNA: TGTGCCAGCAGATCCACCGGTAGGGTGGATACGCAGTATTTT.

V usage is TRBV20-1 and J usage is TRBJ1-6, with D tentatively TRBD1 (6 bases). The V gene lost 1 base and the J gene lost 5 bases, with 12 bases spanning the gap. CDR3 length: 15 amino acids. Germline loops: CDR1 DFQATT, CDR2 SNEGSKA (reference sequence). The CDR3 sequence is CSARVPGADNSPLHF. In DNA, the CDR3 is TGCAGTGCTAGAGTTCCGGGGGCGGATAATTCACCCCTCCACTTT.

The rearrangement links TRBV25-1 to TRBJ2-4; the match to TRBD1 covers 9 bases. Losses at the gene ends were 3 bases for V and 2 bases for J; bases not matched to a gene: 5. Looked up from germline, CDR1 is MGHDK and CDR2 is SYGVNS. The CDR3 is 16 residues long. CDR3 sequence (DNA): TGTGCCAGCAGTGAGTTCGGACAGGGGTCCAAAAACATTCAGTACTTC. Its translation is CASSEFGQGSKNIQYF.

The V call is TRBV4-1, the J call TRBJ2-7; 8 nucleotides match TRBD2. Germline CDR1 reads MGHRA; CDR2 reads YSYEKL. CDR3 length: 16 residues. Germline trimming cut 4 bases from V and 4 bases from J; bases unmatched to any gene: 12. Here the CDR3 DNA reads TGCGCCAGCAGCCTCTTCCGAGCGGGAGTAGGATACGAGCAGTACTTC. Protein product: CASSLFRAGVGYEQYF.

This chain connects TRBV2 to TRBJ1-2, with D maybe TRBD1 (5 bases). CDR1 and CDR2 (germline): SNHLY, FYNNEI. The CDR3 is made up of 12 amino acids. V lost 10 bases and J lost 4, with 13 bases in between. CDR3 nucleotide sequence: TGTGCCACCCCTAGCGGGACCTATGGCTACACCTTC. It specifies CATPSGTYGYTF.

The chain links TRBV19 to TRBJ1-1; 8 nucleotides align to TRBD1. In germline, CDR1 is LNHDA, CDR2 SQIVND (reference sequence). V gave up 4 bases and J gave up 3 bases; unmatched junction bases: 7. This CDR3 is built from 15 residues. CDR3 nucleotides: TGTGCCAGTAGTACCCGGACAGGGAGGGACACTGAAGCTTTCTTT. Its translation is CASSTRTGRDTEAFF.

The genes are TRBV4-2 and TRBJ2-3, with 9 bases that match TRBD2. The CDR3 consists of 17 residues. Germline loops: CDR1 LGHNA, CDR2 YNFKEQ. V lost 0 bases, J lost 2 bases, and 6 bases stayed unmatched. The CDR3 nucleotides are TGTGCCAGCAGCCAAGATGCGGCGGGGGGGCCCACAGATACGCAGTATTTT. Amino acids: CASSQDAAGGPTDTQYF.

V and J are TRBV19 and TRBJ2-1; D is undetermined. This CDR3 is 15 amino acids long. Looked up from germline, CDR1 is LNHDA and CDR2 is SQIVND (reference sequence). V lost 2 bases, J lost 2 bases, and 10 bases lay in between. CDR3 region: CASSIIGFPYNEQFF. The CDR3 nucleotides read TGTGCCAGTAGTATAATTGGGTTTCCCTACAATGAGCAGTTCTTC.